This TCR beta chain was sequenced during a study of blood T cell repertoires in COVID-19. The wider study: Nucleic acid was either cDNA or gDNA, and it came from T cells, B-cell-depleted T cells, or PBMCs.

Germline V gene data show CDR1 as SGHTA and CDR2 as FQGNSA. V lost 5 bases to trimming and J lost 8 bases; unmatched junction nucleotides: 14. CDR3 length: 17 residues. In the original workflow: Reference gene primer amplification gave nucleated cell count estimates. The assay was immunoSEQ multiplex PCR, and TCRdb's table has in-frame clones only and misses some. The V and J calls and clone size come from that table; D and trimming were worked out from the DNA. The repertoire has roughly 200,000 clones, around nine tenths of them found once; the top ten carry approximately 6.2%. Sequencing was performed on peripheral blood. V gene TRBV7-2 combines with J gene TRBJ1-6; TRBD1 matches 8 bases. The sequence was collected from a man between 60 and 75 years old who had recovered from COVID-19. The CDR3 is CASSQRFPGQAHSPLHF. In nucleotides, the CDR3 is TGTGCCAGCAGCCAAAGATTTCCGGGACAGGCCCATTCACCCCTCCACTTT.